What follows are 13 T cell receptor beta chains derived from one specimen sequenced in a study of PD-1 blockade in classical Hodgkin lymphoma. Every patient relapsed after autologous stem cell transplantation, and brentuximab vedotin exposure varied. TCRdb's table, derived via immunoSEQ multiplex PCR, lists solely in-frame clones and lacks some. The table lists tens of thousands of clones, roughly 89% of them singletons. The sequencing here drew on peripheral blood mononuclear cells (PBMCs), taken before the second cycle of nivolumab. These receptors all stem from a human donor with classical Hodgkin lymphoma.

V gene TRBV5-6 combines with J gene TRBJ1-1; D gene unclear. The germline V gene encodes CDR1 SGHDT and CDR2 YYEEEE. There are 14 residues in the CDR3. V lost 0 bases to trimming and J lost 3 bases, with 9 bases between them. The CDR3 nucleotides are TGTGCCAGCAGCTTGGAGGGTTGGGACACTGAAGCTTTCTTT. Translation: CASSLEGWDTEAFF.

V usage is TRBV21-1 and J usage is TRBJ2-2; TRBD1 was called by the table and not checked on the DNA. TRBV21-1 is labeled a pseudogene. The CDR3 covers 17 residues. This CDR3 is CASSKALRDRDTGELFF. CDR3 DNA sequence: TGTGCCAGCAGCAAAGCGCTTAGGGACAGGGATACCGGGGAGCTGTTTTTT.

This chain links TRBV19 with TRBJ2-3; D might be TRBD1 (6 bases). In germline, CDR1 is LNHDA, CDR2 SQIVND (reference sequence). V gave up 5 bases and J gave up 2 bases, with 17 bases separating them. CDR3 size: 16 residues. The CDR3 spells CASSSSQGFYTDTQYF. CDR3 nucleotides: TGTGCCAGTAGTTCTTCCCAGGGGTTCTACACAGATACGCAGTATTTT. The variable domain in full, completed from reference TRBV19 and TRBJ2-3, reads DGGITQSPKYLFRKEGQNVTLSCEQNLNHDAMYWYRQDPGQGLRLIYYSQIVNDFQKGDIAEGYSVSREKKESFPLTVTSAQKNPTAFYLCASSSSQGFYTDTQYFGPGTRLTVL.

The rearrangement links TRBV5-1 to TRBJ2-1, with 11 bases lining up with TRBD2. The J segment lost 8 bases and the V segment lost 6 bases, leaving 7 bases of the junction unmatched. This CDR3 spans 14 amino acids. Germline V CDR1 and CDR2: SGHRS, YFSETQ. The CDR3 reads CASTNSGRGDEQFF. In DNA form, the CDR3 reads TGCGCCAGCACCAATAGCGGGAGGGGCGATGAGCAGTTCTTC.

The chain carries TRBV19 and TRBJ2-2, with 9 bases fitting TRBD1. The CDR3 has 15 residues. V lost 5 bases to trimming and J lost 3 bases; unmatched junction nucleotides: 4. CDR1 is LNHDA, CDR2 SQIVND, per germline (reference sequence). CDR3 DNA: TGTGCCAGTAGTGCCACAGGGGGCCACACCGGGGAGCTGTTTTTT. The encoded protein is CASSATGGHTGELFF.

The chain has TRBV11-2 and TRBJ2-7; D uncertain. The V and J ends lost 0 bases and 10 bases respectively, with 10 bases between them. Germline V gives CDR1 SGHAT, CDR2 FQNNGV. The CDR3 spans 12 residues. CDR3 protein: CASSLDQLAQYF. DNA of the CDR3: TGTGCCAGCAGCTTAGATCAGTTAGCCCAGTACTTC.

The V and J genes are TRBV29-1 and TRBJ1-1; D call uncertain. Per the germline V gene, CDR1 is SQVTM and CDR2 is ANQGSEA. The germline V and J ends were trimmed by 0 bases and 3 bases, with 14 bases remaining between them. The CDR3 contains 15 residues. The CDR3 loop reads CSVEDRRVGDTEAFF. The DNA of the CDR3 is TGCAGCGTTGAAGACCGACGGGTTGGGGACACTGAAGCTTTCTTT.

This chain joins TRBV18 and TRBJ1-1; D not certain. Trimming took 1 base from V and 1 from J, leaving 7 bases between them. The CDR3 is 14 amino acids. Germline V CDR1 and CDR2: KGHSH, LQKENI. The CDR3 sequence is CASSPQGPNTEAFF. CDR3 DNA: TGTGCCAGCTCACCACAGGGTCCGAACACTGAAGCTTTCTTT.

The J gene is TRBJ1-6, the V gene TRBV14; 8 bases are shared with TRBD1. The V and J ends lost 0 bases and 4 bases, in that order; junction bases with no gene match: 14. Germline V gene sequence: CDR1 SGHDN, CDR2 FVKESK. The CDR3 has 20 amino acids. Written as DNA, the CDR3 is TGTGCCAGCAGCCAAGATAGCCTGGACAGGGCAGGCAGTTATAATTCACCCCTCCACTTT. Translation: CASSQDSLDRAGSYNSPLHF.

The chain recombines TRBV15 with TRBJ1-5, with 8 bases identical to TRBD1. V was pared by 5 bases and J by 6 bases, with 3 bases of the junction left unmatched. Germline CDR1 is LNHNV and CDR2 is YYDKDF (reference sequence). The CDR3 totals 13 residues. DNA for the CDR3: TGTGCCACCAGCGGACAGGGCCGTCAGCCCCAGCATTTT. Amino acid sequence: CATSGQGRQPQHF.

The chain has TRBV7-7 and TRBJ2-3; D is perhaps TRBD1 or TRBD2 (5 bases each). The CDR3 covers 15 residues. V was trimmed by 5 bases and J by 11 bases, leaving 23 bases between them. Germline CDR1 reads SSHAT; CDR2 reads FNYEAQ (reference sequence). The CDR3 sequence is CASSPILGTHREQYF. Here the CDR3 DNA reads TGTGCCAGCAGCCCGATATTAGGGACCCATCGTGAGCAGTATTTT.

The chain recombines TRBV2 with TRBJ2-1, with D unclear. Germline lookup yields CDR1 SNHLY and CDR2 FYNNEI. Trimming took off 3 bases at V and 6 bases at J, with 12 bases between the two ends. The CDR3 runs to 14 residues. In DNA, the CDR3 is TGTGCCAGCAGTGACGACGAGCTAGGCAATGAGCAGTTCTTC. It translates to CASSDDELGNEQFF.

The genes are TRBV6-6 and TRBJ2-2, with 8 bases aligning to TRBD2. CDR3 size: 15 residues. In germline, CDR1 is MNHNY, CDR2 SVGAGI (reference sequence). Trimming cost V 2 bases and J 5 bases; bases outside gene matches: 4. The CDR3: CASSYAGGGTGELFF. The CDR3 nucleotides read TGTGCCAGCAGTTACGCGGGAGGAGGGACCGGGGAGCTGTTTTTT.